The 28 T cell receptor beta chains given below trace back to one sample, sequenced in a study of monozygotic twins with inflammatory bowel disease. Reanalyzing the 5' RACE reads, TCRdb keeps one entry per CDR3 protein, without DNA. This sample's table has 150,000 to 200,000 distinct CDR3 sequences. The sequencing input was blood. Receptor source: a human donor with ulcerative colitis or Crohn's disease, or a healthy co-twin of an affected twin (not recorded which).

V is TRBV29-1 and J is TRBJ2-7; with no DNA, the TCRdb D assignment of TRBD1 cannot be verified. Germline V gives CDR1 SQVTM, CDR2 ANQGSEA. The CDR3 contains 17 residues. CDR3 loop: CSVVRFPGSGRTYEQYF.

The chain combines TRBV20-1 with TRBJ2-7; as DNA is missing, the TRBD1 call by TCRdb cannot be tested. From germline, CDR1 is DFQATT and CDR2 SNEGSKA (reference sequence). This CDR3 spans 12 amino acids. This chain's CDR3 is CSAHNPGYEQYF.

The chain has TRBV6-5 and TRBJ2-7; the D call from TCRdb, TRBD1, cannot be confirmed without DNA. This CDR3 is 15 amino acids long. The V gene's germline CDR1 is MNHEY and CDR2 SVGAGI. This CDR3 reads CASSSTGATGDEQYF.

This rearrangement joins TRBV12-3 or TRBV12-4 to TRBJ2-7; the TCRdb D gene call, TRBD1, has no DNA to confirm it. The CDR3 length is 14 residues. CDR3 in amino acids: CASRESGHSYEQYF.

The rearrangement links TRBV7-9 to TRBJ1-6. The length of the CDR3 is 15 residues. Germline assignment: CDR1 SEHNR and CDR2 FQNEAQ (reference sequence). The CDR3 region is CASSPGLSNNSPLHF.

The CDR3 is CASSRNPTGGYGYTF. This chain joins TRBV5-6 and TRBJ1-2; TCRdb's D gene call, TRBD1, goes unchecked for lack of DNA. The CDR3 sequence is 15 residues long. The germline V gene encodes CDR1 SGHDT and CDR2 YYEEEE.

CDR3 protein: CASRGRGATGQSNGYTF. The V call is TRBV27, the J call TRBJ1-2; TCRdb's D call, TRBD1, is unchecked because there is no DNA. The CDR3 runs 17 residues. Germline V gene lookup returns CDR1 MNHEY and CDR2 SMNVEV (reference sequence).

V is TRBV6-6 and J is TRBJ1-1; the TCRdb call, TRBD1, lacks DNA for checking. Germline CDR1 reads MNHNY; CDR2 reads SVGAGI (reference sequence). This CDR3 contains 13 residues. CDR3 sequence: CASKGTVNTEAFF.

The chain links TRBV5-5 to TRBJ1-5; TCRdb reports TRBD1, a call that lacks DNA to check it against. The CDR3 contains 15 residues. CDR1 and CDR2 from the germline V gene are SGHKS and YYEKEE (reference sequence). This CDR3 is CASSLANGGGQPQHF.

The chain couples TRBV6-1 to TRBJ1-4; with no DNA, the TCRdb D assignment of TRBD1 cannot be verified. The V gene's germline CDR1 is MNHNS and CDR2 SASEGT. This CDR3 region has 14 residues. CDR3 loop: CASSPRGRDEKLFF.

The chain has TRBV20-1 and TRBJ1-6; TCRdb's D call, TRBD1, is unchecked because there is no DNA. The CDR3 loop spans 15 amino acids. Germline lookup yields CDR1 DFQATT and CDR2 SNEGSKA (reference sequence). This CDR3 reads CSAGTALLYNSPLHF.

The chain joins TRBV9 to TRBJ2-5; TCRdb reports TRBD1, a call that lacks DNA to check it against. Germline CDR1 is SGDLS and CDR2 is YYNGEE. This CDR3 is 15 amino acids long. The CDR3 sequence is CASSPSLRGQETQYF.

Here the CDR3 reads CSAETSGRRETQYF. The chain links TRBV29-1 to TRBJ2-5; there is no DNA to check the TCRdb D call of TRBD2. The CDR3 has 14 residues. Per the germline V gene, CDR1 is SQVTM and CDR2 is ANQGSEA.

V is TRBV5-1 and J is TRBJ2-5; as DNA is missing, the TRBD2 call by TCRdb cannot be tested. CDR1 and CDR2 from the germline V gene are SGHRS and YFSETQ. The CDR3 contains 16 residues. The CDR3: CASSLLAGGPGETQYF. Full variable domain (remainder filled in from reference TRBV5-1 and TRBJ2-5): KAGVTQTPRYLIKTRGQQVTLSCSPISGHRSVSWYQQTPGQGLQFLFEYFSETQRNKGNFPGRFSGRQFSNSRSEMNVSTLELGDSALYLCASSLLAGGPGETQYFGPGTRLLVL.

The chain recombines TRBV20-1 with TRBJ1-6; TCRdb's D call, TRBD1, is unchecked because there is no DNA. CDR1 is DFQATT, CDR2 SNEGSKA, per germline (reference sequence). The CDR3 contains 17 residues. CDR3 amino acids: CSAQGDRGRVYNSPLHF.

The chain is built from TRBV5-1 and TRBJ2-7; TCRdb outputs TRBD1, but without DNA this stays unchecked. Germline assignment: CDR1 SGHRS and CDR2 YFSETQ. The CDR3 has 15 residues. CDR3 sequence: CASSLAGTFSYEQYF.

This chain's CDR3 is CASSSAGFETQYF. The chain has TRBV5-1 and TRBJ2-5. Germline values: CDR1 SGHRS, CDR2 YFSETQ. This CDR3 is built from 13 residues.

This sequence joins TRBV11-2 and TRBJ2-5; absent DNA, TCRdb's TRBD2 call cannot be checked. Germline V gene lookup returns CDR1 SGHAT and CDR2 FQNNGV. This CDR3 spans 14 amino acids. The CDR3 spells CASSLGTSGVTQYF.

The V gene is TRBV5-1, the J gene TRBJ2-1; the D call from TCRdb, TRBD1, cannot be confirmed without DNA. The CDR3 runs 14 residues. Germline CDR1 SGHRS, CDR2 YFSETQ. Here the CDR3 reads CASSTGTGNYEQFF.

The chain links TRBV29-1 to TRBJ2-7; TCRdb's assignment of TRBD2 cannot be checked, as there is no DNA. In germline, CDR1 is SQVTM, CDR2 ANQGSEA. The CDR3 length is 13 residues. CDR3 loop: CSVELDGPYEQYF.

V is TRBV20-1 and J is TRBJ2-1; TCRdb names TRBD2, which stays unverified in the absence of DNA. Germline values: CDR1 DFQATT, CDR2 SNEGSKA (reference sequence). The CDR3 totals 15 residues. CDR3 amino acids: CSARPVAGVYNEQFF.

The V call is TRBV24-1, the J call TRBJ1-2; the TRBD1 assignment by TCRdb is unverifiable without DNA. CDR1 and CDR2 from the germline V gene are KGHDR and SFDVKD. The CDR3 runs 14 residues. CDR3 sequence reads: CATSDPTAGSGYTF.

This CDR3 reads CASSFTGENEQFF. The rearrangement uses TRBV11-2 and TRBJ2-1; TCRdb's assignment of TRBD1 cannot be checked, as there is no DNA. Germline V gene lookup returns CDR1 SGHAT and CDR2 FQNNGV. This CDR3 is 13 amino acids long.

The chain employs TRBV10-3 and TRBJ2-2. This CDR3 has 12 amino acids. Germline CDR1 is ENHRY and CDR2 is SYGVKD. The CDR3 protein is CAISEPTGELFF.

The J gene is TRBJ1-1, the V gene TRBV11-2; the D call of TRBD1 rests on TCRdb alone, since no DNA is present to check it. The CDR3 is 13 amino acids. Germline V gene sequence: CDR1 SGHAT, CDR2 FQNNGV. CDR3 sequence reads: CASSSRQFGEAFF.

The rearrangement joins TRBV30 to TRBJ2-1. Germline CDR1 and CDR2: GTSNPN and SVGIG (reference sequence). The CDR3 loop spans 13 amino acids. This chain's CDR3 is CAWRSWSYNEQFF.

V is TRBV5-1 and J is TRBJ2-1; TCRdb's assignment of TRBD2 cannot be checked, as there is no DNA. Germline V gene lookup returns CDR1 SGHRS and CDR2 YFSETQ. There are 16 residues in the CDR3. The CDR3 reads CASSFELAGGGNEQFF.

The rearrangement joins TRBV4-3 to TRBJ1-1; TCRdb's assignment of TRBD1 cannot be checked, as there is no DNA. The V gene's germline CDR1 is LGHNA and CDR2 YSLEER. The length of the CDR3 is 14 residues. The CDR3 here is CASSRDTLNTEAFF.